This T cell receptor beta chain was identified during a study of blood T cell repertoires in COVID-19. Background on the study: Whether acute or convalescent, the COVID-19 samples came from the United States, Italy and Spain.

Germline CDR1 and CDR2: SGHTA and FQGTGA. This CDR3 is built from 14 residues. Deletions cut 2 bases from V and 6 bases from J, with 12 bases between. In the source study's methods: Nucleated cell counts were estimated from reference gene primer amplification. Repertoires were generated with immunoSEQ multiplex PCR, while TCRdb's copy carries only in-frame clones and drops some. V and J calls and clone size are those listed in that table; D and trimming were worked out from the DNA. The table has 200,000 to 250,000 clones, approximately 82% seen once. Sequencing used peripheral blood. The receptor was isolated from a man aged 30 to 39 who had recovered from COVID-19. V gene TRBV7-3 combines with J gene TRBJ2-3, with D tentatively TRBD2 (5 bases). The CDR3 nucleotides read TGTGCCAGCAGCTTAGGCCCGGGGTGGGATACGCAGTATTTT. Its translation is CASSLGPGWDTQYF. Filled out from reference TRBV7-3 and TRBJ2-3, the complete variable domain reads GAGVSQTPSNKVTEKGKYVELRCDPISGHTALYWYRQSLGQGPEFLIYFQGTGAADDSGLPNDRFFAVRPEGSVSTLKIQRTERGDSAVYLCASSLGPGWDTQYFGPGTRLTVL.